One and the same sample provided the 18 T cell receptor beta chains below, sequenced in a study of cytomegalovirus exposure and HLA in healthy donors. Data came from immunoSEQ multiplex PCR; TCRdb stores just in-frame clones and leaves some out. Of some 200,000 clones detected, about nine tenths appear once; the ten largest clones hold roughly 7%. Sequencing input: PBMCs. The receptors here all came from a man aged 30-40 years in good health and CMV-seropositive.

The chain combines TRBV19 with TRBJ2-5, with 8 bases that match TRBD1. Looked up from germline, CDR1 is LNHDA and CDR2 is SQIVND (reference sequence). CDR3 length: 15 residues. The V gene end was trimmed by 7 bases and the J gene end by 2 bases; junction bases not matched to a gene: 9. For the CDR3, the DNA is TGTGCCAGTACGGACAGGGCTGGGCGACAAGAGACCCAGTACTTC. It codes for CASTDRAGRQETQYF.

The rearrangement links TRBV5-1 to TRBJ1-1; D is possibly TRBD1 (5 bases). Germline V gives CDR1 SGHRS, CDR2 YFSETQ. V was trimmed by 3 bases and J by 4 bases, leaving 16 bases between them. The CDR3 spans 15 residues. CDR3 nucleotides: TGCGCCAGCAGCTGGGGCCAGGGTAGCAGCACTGAAGCTTTCTTT. This gives the protein CASSWGQGSSTEAFF.

The chain couples TRBV7-3 to TRBJ2-3; D perhaps matches TRBD2 (6 bases). The CDR3 totals 16 residues. V was cut by 5 bases and J by 1 base, with 16 bases left in between. From germline, CDR1 is SGHTA and CDR2 FQGTGA. DNA for the CDR3: TGTGCCAGCAGCCGAGGGGTAGCGGAGCGCACAGATACGCAGTATTTT. Translated, it gives CASSRGVAERTDTQYF.

The rearrangement links TRBV7-2 to TRBJ1-1; D unclear. The V end lost 1 base, the J end lost 0 bases, and 9 bases lay between the germline ends. Germline CDR1 reads SGHTA; CDR2 reads FQGNSA. The CDR3 spans 15 residues. The CDR3 DNA reads as TGTGCCAGCAGCTTAGATCCCCAGGTGAACACTGAAGCTTTCTTT. Translating gives CASSLDPQVNTEAFF.

The V and J genes are TRBV6-4 and TRBJ2-7; D gene ambiguous. CDR1 MRHNA and CDR2 SNTAGT come from the germline V gene. The length of the CDR3 is 13 residues. The V gene lost 0 bases and the J gene lost 5 bases, with 8 bases spanning the gap. The CDR3 DNA is TGTGCCAGCAGTGACTCCGCGACCCACGAGCAGTACTTC. Its protein is CASSDSATHEQYF.

This rearrangement joins TRBV9 to TRBJ2-7, with D unresolved. The CDR3 sequence is 16 residues long. Per germline, CDR1 SGDLS and CDR2 YYNGEE. The ends were cut back, 0 bases at V and 0 bases at J, with 13 bases in the middle. CDR3 amino acids: CASSVGVGWSSYEQYF. The DNA of the CDR3 is TGTGCCAGCAGCGTAGGGGTGGGTTGGAGCTCCTACGAGCAGTACTTC.

This clone was counted a single time. The gene calls are TRBV15 and TRBJ1-1, with no clear D. CDR1 and CDR2 (germline): LNHNV, YYDKDF (reference sequence). This CDR3 has 16 amino acids. V lost 0 bases, J lost 1 base, and 12 bases lay in between. CDR3 coding DNA: TGTGCCACCAGCAGAGATTGGGTCACAGCGAACACTGAAGCTTTCTTT. Residues: CATSRDWVTANTEAFF.

The chain joins TRBV6-5 to TRBJ2-7; the match to TRBD2 covers 7 bases. Looked up from germline, CDR1 is MNHEY and CDR2 is SVGAGI. The length of the CDR3 is 15 residues. V trimming: 2 bases; J trimming: 0 bases; junction bases outside the gene matches: 4. The CDR3 bases are TGTGCCAGCAGTTACGATCCTAGCGGCTCCTACGAGCAGTACTTC. Translation gives CASSYDPSGSYEQYF.

The chain employs TRBV5-1 and TRBJ2-7, with 13 bases that match TRBD2. The CDR3 contains 19 residues. CDR1 and CDR2 (germline): SGHRS, YFSETQ. Trimming at V came to 0 bases and at J to 0 bases, leaving 9 bases not matched to a gene. The CDR3 DNA follows: TGCGCCAGCAGCTTGGTTTGGACTAGCGGGGGCCCCAGCTCCTACGAGCAGTACTTC. Translated: CASSLVWTSGGPSSYEQYF.

V is TRBV29-1 and J is TRBJ2-7; 11 nucleotides agree with TRBD2. Trimming took 6 bases from V and 1 from J; bases not matched to a gene: 5. CDR1 is SQVTM and CDR2 is ANQGSEA in the germline V gene. This CDR3 has 14 amino acids. The CDR3 loop reads CSVGGTSGSYEQYF. In DNA, the CDR3 is TGCAGCGTCGGTGGGACTAGCGGTTCCTACGAGCAGTACTTC.

The chain couples TRBV9 to TRBJ2-3; possible D gene TRBD2, 5 bases. Between the trimmed V and J ends, which lost 1 base and 6 bases, there was a span of 15 bases. Germline lookup yields CDR1 SGDLS and CDR2 YYNGEE. The CDR3 has 15 amino acids. The CDR3 coding sequence is TGTGCCAGCAGCGTAAATCTGGAAGGCGGGGATACGCAGTATTTT. Protein sequence: CASSVNLEGGDTQYF.

V usage is TRBV9 and J usage is TRBJ2-2; D not resolved. Germline V gives CDR1 SGDLS, CDR2 YYNGEE. Trimming cost V 0 bases and J 3 bases, with 12 bases left between them. The CDR3 runs to 16 residues. CDR3 sequence reads: CASSVVIGPYTGELFF. The DNA of the CDR3 is TGTGCCAGCAGCGTAGTGATCGGGCCCTACACCGGGGAGCTGTTTTTT.

The chain uses TRBV27 and TRBJ1-1; a possible D gene is TRBD1 (5 bases). The CDR3 totals 12 residues. In germline, CDR1 is MNHEY, CDR2 SMNVEV (reference sequence). V shed 8 bases and J shed 7 bases, with 14 bases lying between them. CDR3 coding DNA: TGTGCCAGCCCAGCCGGGGGGGGTGAAGCTTTCTTT. It translates to CASPAGGGEAFF.

CDR3 loop: CASSFTESYEQYF. The DNA for the CDR3 is TGTGCCAGCAGCTTCACGGAGTCCTACGAGCAGTACTTC. V is TRBV7-2 and J is TRBJ2-7; D is ambiguous. CDR3 size: 13 residues. The germline V gene has CDR1 SGHTA and CDR2 FQGNSA. V lost 3 bases and J lost 1, with 7 bases in between.

The V call is TRBV5-6, the J call TRBJ2-5; D is undetermined. The V end lost 4 bases, the J end lost 4 bases, and 14 bases lay between the germline ends. The CDR3 covers 14 residues. Germline CDR1 reads SGHDT; CDR2 reads YYEEEE. CDR3 bases: TGTGCCAGCAGCGGTGATCCCCTTGGAGAGACCCAGTACTTC. This translates into CASSGDPLGETQYF.

The chain joins TRBV19 to TRBJ2-1, with a possible D match to TRBD1 (6 bases). V shed 5 bases and J shed 0 bases, with 11 bases lying between them. The CDR3 extends over 15 amino acids. From germline, CDR1 is LNHDA and CDR2 SQIVND (reference sequence). CDR3 sequence (DNA): TGTGCCAGTAGTCAAGGACAGAGCTCCTACAATGAGCAGTTCTTC. As protein: CASSQGQSSYNEQFF. Full variable domain (missing parts from reference TRBV19 and TRBJ2-1): DGGITQSPKYLFRKEGQNVTLSCEQNLNHDAMYWYRQDPGQGLRLIYYSQIVNDFQKGDIAEGYSVSREKKESFPLTVTSAQKNPTAFYLCASSQGQSSYNEQFFGPGTRLTVL.

The chain joins TRBV19 to TRBJ2-7; D unclear. Germline CDR1 reads LNHDA; CDR2 reads SQIVND (reference sequence). The V and J ends lost 4 bases and 1 base respectively, with 8 bases between them. The CDR3 runs to 13 residues. The chain's CDR3 is CASSTDASYEQYF. CDR3 nucleotides: TGTGCCAGTAGTACGGACGCGTCCTACGAGCAGTACTTC.

CDR3 amino acids: CASSLDPGSYEQYF. CDR3 DNA sequence: TGTGCCAGCAGCTTAGATCCAGGAAGCTACGAGCAGTACTTC. This chain links TRBV7-3 with TRBJ2-7; D call uncertain. From germline, CDR1 is SGHTA and CDR2 FQGTGA. V shed 2 bases and J shed 3 bases, with 11 bases lying between them. This CDR3 spans 14 amino acids.